Listed here are 12 T cell receptor beta chains from one sample, sequenced in a study of blood T cell repertoires in COVID-19. Clones were sequenced by immunoSEQ multiplex PCR, and TCRdb holds only the in-frame ones, with some missing. The sample holds roughly 260,000 clones, roughly 90% seen once. The sequenced sample was peripheral blood. Receptors were obtained from a man in his 60s who had recovered from COVID-19.

V is TRBV29-1 and J is TRBJ1-4; a weak D match, TRBD1 (5 bases). From germline, CDR1 is SQVTM and CDR2 ANQGSEA. The V end lost 3 bases, the J end lost 8 bases, and 13 bases lay between the germline ends. CDR3 length: 13 amino acids. DNA of the CDR3: TGCAGCGTTGATTCTCAGGGAAGCGAAAAACTGTTTTTT. Protein product: CSVDSQGSEKLFF. Combining the CDR3 with reference TRBV29-1 and TRBJ1-4 gives the whole variable domain SAVISQKPSRDICQRGTSLTIQCQVDSQVTMMFWYRQQPGQSLTLIATANQGSEATYESGFVIDKFPISRPNLTFSTLTVSNMSPEDSSIYLCSVDSQGSEKLFFGSGTQLSVL.

The chain has TRBV4-2 and TRBJ1-4, with D perhaps TRBD1 (6 bases). There are 14 residues in the CDR3. In germline, CDR1 is LGHNA, CDR2 YNFKEQ. V lost 4 bases to trimming and J lost 5 bases, with 11 bases between them. CDR3: CASSLGTQNEKLFF. In DNA, the CDR3 is TGTGCCAGCAGCCTCGGGACACAAAATGAAAAACTGTTTTTT.

This sequence joins TRBV15 and TRBJ1-5, with TRBD1 identical over 8 bases. Germline CDR1 LNHNV, CDR2 YYDKDF (reference sequence). The CDR3 extends over 13 amino acids. V lost 10 bases to trimming and J lost 8 bases; unmatched junction nucleotides: 10. The CDR3 nucleotides are TGTGCCATCGGACAGGGCCCAATGGAGCCCCAGCATTTT. It translates to CAIGQGPMEPQHF.

V gene TRBV19 combines with J gene TRBJ2-5, with 8 positions matching TRBD2. Losses at the gene ends were 6 bases for V and 1 base for J; bases not matched to a gene: 10. This CDR3 has 16 amino acids. CDR1 is LNHDA, CDR2 SQIVND, per germline (reference sequence). The CDR3 region has the DNA TGTGCCAGTAGCTGGGGCAGCGGGGGTATCCAAGAGACCCAGTACTTC. This codes for CASSWGSGGIQETQYF.

This clone has only one observation. The rearrangement joins TRBV9 to TRBJ1-1, with TRBD1 matching over 9 bases. There are 17 residues in the CDR3. V gave up 3 bases and J gave up 3 bases; unmatched junction bases: 12. Germline CDR1 and CDR2: SGDLS and YYNGEE. As DNA, the CDR3 is TGTGCCAGCAGCGGTAGCGGAGGGACAGGGTGGGACACTGAAGCTTTCTTT. Encoded protein: CASSGSGGTGWDTEAFF.

V and J are TRBV2 and TRBJ2-5; maybe TRBD1 (5 bases). V shed 5 bases and J shed 5 bases, with 9 bases lying between them. CDR3 size: 12 residues. Germline V gives CDR1 SNHLY, CDR2 FYNNEI. CDR3 nucleotide sequence: TGTGCCAGCAGTCAGGGTCGGGAGACCCAGTACTTC. Amino acid sequence: CASSQGRETQYF.

This chain uses TRBV19 with TRBJ1-1, with 9 bases matching TRBD1. The length of the CDR3 is 14 residues. With V trimmed by 4 bases and J by 2 bases, 2 bases remained unmatched. Germline loops: CDR1 LNHDA, CDR2 SQIVND (reference sequence). The CDR3 loop is CASSTTGGNTEAFF. CDR3 coding DNA: TGTGCCAGTAGTACTACAGGGGGCAACACTGAAGCTTTCTTT.

This clone was counted a single time. The chain carries TRBV9 and TRBJ2-7, with D hard to call. Germline V gives CDR1 SGDLS, CDR2 YYNGEE. Trimming removed 0 bases at V and 3 bases at J, with 10 bases between. The CDR3 spans 14 residues. DNA for the CDR3: TGTGCCAGCAGCGTAGGAGGAATTAGCTACGAGCAGTACTTC. Translating gives CASSVGGISYEQYF.

The chain recombines TRBV15 with TRBJ1-2; TRBD1 matches 7 bases. The CDR3 totals 15 residues. Germline V lookup: CDR1 LNHNV, CDR2 YYDKDF (reference sequence). Trimming at V came to 3 bases and at J to 1 base, leaving 5 bases not matched to a gene. CDR3 nucleotide sequence: TGTGCCACCAGCAGGGAACAGGGGAATAACTATGGCTACACCTTC. It yields the protein CATSREQGNNYGYTF.

The rearrangement joins TRBV6-1 to TRBJ2-1; tentatively, D is TRBD1 (7 bases). Between the trimmed V and J ends, which lost 3 bases and 9 bases, there was a span of 18 bases. The CDR3 is 15 amino acids. The germline V gene has CDR1 MNHNS and CDR2 SASEGT. In DNA form, the CDR3 reads TGTGCCAGCAGTGACGGGGCAGGGGGGCGGGGTGAGCAGTTCTTC. This gives the protein CASSDGAGGRGEQFF.

As to this clone: Other nucleotide sequences in the sample specify the same CDR3. The CDR3 DNA sequence: TGTGCCAGCAGCCAAGATCCAGGCATGAACACTGAAGCTTTCTTT. Protein sequence: CASSQDPGMNTEAFF. The chain has TRBV4-2 and TRBJ1-1, with D unresolved. Deletions cut 0 bases from V and 0 bases from J, with 8 bases between. The CDR3 loop spans 15 amino acids. Looked up from germline, CDR1 is LGHNA and CDR2 is YNFKEQ.

V and J are TRBV5-1 and TRBJ2-6; D perhaps matches TRBD2 (6 bases). CDR3 size: 17 residues. Between the trimmed V and J ends, which lost 4 bases and 4 bases, there was a span of 18 bases. From germline, CDR1 is SGHRS and CDR2 YFSETQ. CDR3 sequence: CASSPYLGGAGANVLTF. The CDR3 DNA is TGCGCCAGCAGCCCCTACCTGGGGGGTGCAGGGGCCAACGTCCTGACTTTC.